This T cell receptor (beta chain) was sequenced in a study of Graves' ophthalmopathy and Graves' hyperthyroidism. To note about this clonotype: Its antigen is not identified.

Patients were diagnosed from clinical symptoms, serum thyroxine, TRAb, thyroid ultrasound and orbital computed tomography. The authors amplified TCR beta CDR3 regions, and they did so from RNA transcripts for repertoire sequencing. Investigators did first-round RT-PCR with HTBI primers, then second-round multiplex PCR. From the multiplex PCR reads, TCRdb called clonotypes with MiXCR, one entry per CDR3 protein. The sample comprises 200,000 to 250,000 distinct CDR3 sequences, under 30% of which are singletons, and about 9.1% rests with the top ten. The CDR3 sequence is 13 residues long. The V and J ends lost 3 bases and 1 base respectively, with 7 bases between them. Looked up from germline, CDR1 is SGDLS and CDR2 is YYNGEE. Study findings and constraints: A model built from 13 signatures distinguished ophthalmopathy from stable hyperthyroidism with approximately 88% sensitivity and about 81% specificity. Blood was where most expanded thyroid clonotypes above 0.001 frequency also turned up.

The rearrangement links TRBV9 to TRBJ2-5; TRBD2 might be the D (6 bases). Specimen: peripheral blood. The sequence was obtained from a man aged 50 or older with Graves' ophthalmopathy. CDR3 bases: TGTGCCAGCAGCGGGACTACCCAAGAGACCCAGTACTTC. It translates to CASSGTTQETQYF.